These 9 T cell receptor beta chains were all obtained from the same sample, sequenced in a study of blood T cell repertoires in COVID-19. TCRdb's table, derived via immunoSEQ multiplex PCR, lists solely in-frame clones and lacks some. The repertoire consists of approximately 76,000 clones, with around 85% occurring once and the leading ten covering roughly 8.5%. The sequencing input was peripheral blood. These receptors were collected from a man aged 25-45 years with acute or convalescent COVID-19.

The genes are TRBV15 and TRBJ1-6, with TRBD1 as a possible D gene (5 bases). Germline CDR1 and CDR2: LNHNV and YYDKDF (reference sequence). This CDR3 is built from 15 residues. V lost 2 bases to trimming and J lost 12 bases, with 17 bases between them. The CDR3 sequence is CATSRFTPSGGPLHF. In nucleotides, the CDR3 is TGTGCCACCAGCAGATTTACACCGTCGGGGGGACCCCTCCACTTT.

The gene calls are TRBV19 and TRBJ2-3; tentative D call: TRBD2 (5 bases). With 0 bases removed from V and 5 bases from J, the gap between germline ends came to 12 bases. This CDR3 region has 15 residues. Germline V gene data show CDR1 as LNHDA and CDR2 as SQIVND (reference sequence). In DNA form, the CDR3 reads TGTGCCAGTAGTATAGAGAGGGCCGGGAAAGATACGCAGTATTTT. As protein: CASSIERAGKDTQYF.

The chain combines TRBV4-3 with TRBJ2-7; D is unclear. The CDR3 is made up of 12 amino acids. The V gene lost 1 base and the J gene lost 6 bases, with 7 bases spanning the gap. Per the germline V gene, CDR1 is LGHNA and CDR2 is YSLEER. CDR3 loop: CASSQGRAEQYF. DNA for the CDR3: TGCGCCAGCAGCCAAGGTCGAGCCGAGCAGTACTTC.

This clone was observed a few times. The chain carries TRBV6-5 and TRBJ2-7; tentative D call: TRBD2 (5 bases). V was clipped by 8 bases and J by 2 bases, with 16 bases between them. Germline-derived CDR1 and CDR2 are MNHEY and SVGAGI. The CDR3 runs to 14 residues. The chain's CDR3 is CASGSRMGTYEQYF. CDR3 in DNA: TGTGCCAGCGGGAGCAGAATGGGCACCTACGAGCAGTACTTC.

This sequence joins TRBV19 and TRBJ1-1; the D is unclear. V was cut by 3 bases and J by 1 base, with 12 bases left in between. The CDR3 is 15 amino acids. Germline CDR1 LNHDA, CDR2 SQIVND (reference sequence). CDR3 region: CASSMGGFGNTEAFF. The DNA of the CDR3 is TGTGCCAGTAGTATGGGAGGGTTCGGGAACACTGAAGCTTTCTTT.

This chain uses TRBV2 with TRBJ2-7, with 7 bases matching TRBD2. This CDR3 is built from 13 residues. V dropped 7 bases and J dropped 3; count of bases not matched to a gene: 6. Germline V CDR1 and CDR2: SNHLY, FYNNEI. DNA of the CDR3: TGTGCCAGCAACGGACTAGGTGACTACGAGCAGTACTTC. Its translation: CASNGLGDYEQYF.

V gene TRBV28 combines with J gene TRBJ1-1; TRBD1 aligns across 9 bases. The germline V gene has CDR1 MDHEN and CDR2 SYDVKM. V trimming: 6 bases; J trimming: 6 bases; junction bases outside the gene matches: 8. The CDR3 covers 14 residues. The CDR3 protein is CASSLDRGYSEAFF. The CDR3 DNA is TGTGCCAGCAGCTTGGACAGGGGTTACTCTGAAGCTTTCTTT.

This chain uses TRBV15 with TRBJ1-2; 9 bases fit TRBD1. The CDR3 loop spans 15 amino acids. With V trimmed by 5 bases and J by 4 bases, 8 bases remained unmatched. CDR1 is LNHNV, CDR2 YYDKDF, per germline (reference sequence). The chain's CDR3 is CATSEAPGQGYGYTF. CDR3 nucleotide sequence: TGTGCCACCAGCGAGGCCCCGGGACAGGGCTATGGCTACACCTTC.

The chain uses TRBV7-3 and TRBJ2-5, with 12 bases matching TRBD2. The J segment lost 4 bases and the V segment lost 3 bases, leaving 3 bases of the junction unmatched. CDR3 length: 15 amino acids. CDR1 SGHTA and CDR2 FQGTGA come from the germline V gene. The CDR3 here is CASSFLAGGLETQYF. CDR3 nucleotide sequence: TGTGCCAGCAGCTTCCTAGCGGGAGGGCTAGAGACCCAGTACTTC.